The 25 T cell receptor beta chains given below trace back to one sample, sequenced in a study of blood T cell repertoires in COVID-19. Sequencing used immunoSEQ multiplex PCR; TCRdb keeps in-frame clones, though not all of them. The sample has approximately 350,000 clones, 75% to 90% seen once. The sample consisted of PBMCs or T cells enriched from blood (not recorded which). Receptors originate from a man younger than 30 who had recovered from COVID-19.

The chain uses TRBV4-2 and TRBJ1-2, with 9 positions matching TRBD1. CDR3 size: 16 residues. Germline CDR1 and CDR2: LGHNA and YNFKEQ. The junction had 13 bases not matched to a gene; V was cut back by 3 bases and J by 8 bases. In nucleotides, the CDR3 is TGTGCCAGCAGCCAGAAATCAATGGGACAGGGACAGGGCTACACCTTC. Translating it yields CASSQKSMGQGQGYTF.

V gene TRBV28 combines with J gene TRBJ2-1, with D unclear. V was trimmed by 3 bases and J by 2 bases, leaving 8 bases between them. The CDR3 is 14 amino acids. Germline CDR1 is MDHEN and CDR2 is SYDVKM. CDR3 nucleotides: TGTGCCAGCAGTTTTGGCCCAGCCTACAATGAGCAGTTCTTC. Protein: CASSFGPAYNEQFF.

The chain joins TRBV5-1 to TRBJ2-7, with 11 positions matching TRBD1. Germline V lookup: CDR1 SGHRS, CDR2 YFSETQ. This CDR3 has 15 residues. J gave up 4 bases and V 4 bases, and 7 bases lay outside the gene matches. The CDR3 coding sequence is TGCGCCAGCAGCATATACGGGACAGGGGGGTACGAGCAGTACTTC. This sequence encodes CASSIYGTGGYEQYF.

This clone occurred once. J is TRBJ2-3 and V is TRBV28; D is possibly TRBD2 (6 bases). V was trimmed by 7 bases and J by 4 bases, leaving 21 bases between them. The V gene's germline CDR1 is MDHEN and CDR2 SYDVKM. This CDR3 region has 16 residues. CDR3 DNA sequence: TGTGCCAGCACCCCTTCCTGGGGGGTCCGTCCAGATACGCAGTATTTT. Its protein is CASTPSWGVRPDTQYF.

The V call is TRBV4-2, the J call TRBJ2-5; 9 nucleotides agree with TRBD1. The J segment lost 5 bases and the V segment lost 8 bases, leaving 12 bases of the junction unmatched. CDR1 and CDR2 from the germline V gene are LGHNA and YNFKEQ. The CDR3 length is 15 residues. The CDR3 loop reads CASGRTGGVSETQYF. As DNA, the CDR3 is TGTGCCAGCGGGAGAACAGGGGGCGTTTCGGAGACCCAGTACTTC.

This rearrangement joins TRBV18 to TRBJ2-5; tentatively, D is TRBD2 (7 bases). The V end was cut by 1 base, the J end by 5 bases, with 20 bases between. CDR3 length: 17 residues. Germline CDR1 reads KGHSH; CDR2 reads LQKENI. Written as DNA, the CDR3 is TGTGCCAGCTCACCACGTGACGGGGGGCTACTCTCGGAGACCCAGTACTTC. This translates into CASSPRDGGLLSETQYF. Supplemented by reference TRBV18 and TRBJ2-5, the full variable domain reads NAGVMQNPRHLVRRRGQEARLRCSPMKGHSHVYWYRQLPEEGLKFMVYLQKENIIDESGMPKERFSAEFPKEGPSILRIQQVVRGDSAAYFCASSPRDGGLLSETQYFGPGTRLLVL.

The DNA for the CDR3 is TGTGCCAGTAGTACCTCGGATCAGCCCCAGCATTTT. This translates into CASSTSDQPQHF. The chain couples TRBV19 to TRBJ1-5; D call uncertain. CDR1 is LNHDA and CDR2 is SQIVND in the germline V gene (reference sequence). This CDR3 region has 12 residues. V was trimmed by 4 bases and J by 5 bases, leaving 6 bases between them.

CDR3 bases: TGTGCCAGCAGCTTAGATCCCCTGGCTCGGGAACCCCTCCACTTT. Encoded protein: CASSLDPLAREPLHF. The genes are TRBV11-2 and TRBJ1-6; D is undetermined. The ends were cut back, 0 bases at V and 12 bases at J, with 15 bases in the middle. CDR1 SGHAT and CDR2 FQNNGV come from the germline V gene. The CDR3 extends over 15 amino acids.

The chain uses TRBV5-8 and TRBJ1-1; TRBD1 agrees at 7 bases. With 2 bases clipped from V and 5 bases from J, the junction kept 9 bases outside the gene matches. Germline loops: CDR1 SGHTS, CDR2 YDEGEE. CDR3 length: 15 amino acids. Here the CDR3 DNA reads TGTGCCAGCAGCTTACAGGGGACCCTCGGGACTGAAGCTTTCTTT. Translation gives CASSLQGTLGTEAFF.

The chain has TRBV19 and TRBJ2-3; D ambiguous. The CDR3 contains 14 residues. The V gene's germline CDR1 is LNHDA and CDR2 SQIVND (reference sequence). V was shortened by 1 base and J by 2 bases, with 7 bases between the two germline ends. CDR3 nucleotide sequence: TGTGCCAGTAGTATAGGGCATTCCACAGATACGCAGTATTTT. It encodes CASSIGHSTDTQYF.

V usage is TRBV6-1 and J usage is TRBJ1-3; D gene ambiguous. Trimming took off 2 bases at V and 2 bases at J, with 13 bases between the two ends. The CDR3 is made up of 16 amino acids. Per germline, CDR1 MNHNS and CDR2 SASEGT. CDR3: CASSETAVMAGNTIYF. The CDR3 DNA follows: TGTGCCAGCAGTGAAACAGCCGTGATGGCTGGAAACACCATATATTTT.

The chain employs TRBV27 and TRBJ2-1, with 9 positions matching TRBD2. The CDR3 spans 15 residues. Unmatched junction bases numbered 4, after V lost 5 bases and J lost 2 bases. Germline CDR1 is MNHEY and CDR2 is SMNVEV (reference sequence). The CDR3 bases are TGTGCCAGCAGTCCGACTAGCGGAGCCTACAATGAGCAGTTCTTC. Translating gives CASSPTSGAYNEQFF.

The chain carries TRBV10-1 and TRBJ1-2; 7 bases fit TRBD1. Trimming took 5 bases from V and 3 from J; bases not matched to a gene: 3. There are 13 residues in the CDR3. From germline, CDR1 is WNHNN and CDR2 SYGVQD (reference sequence). Here the CDR3 reads CASSPDRDYGYTF. The CDR3 nucleotides are TGCGCCAGCAGTCCCGACAGGGACTATGGCTACACCTTC.

This rearrangement joins TRBV10-3 to TRBJ1-1; D is unresolved. V lost 8 bases and J lost 4, with 14 bases in between. The CDR3 extends over 13 amino acids. CDR1 and CDR2 (germline): ENHRY, SYGVKD. Here the CDR3 reads CAIRAGGITEAFF. CDR3 coding DNA: TGTGCCATCCGTGCGGGAGGAATCACTGAAGCTTTCTTT.

V usage is TRBV14 and J usage is TRBJ1-1; D gene unclear. The CDR3 covers 17 residues. Germline V lookup: CDR1 SGHDN, CDR2 FVKESK. Between the trimmed V and J ends, which lost 4 bases and 1 base, there was a span of 19 bases. CDR3: CASSRRGSSDPNTEAFF. CDR3 nucleotide sequence: TGTGCCAGCAGCCGAAGAGGTAGCAGCGACCCGAACACTGAAGCTTTCTTT. Full variable domain (remainder filled in from reference TRBV14 and TRBJ1-1): EAGVTQFPSHSVIEKGQTVTLRCDPISGHDNLYWYRRVMGKEIKFLLHFVKESKQDESGMPNNRFLAERTGGTYSTLKVQPAELEDSGVYFCASSRRGSSDPNTEAFFGQGTRLTVV.

The chain links TRBV4-3 to TRBJ2-1; the match to TRBD2 covers 12 bases. CDR3 size: 18 residues. Germline V CDR1 and CDR2: LGHNA, YSLEER. After removal of 2 bases from V and 9 bases from J, the junction contained 14 bases not matched to a gene. This chain's CDR3 is CASSQPPATSGRSVEQFF. CDR3 in DNA: TGCGCCAGCAGCCAACCCCCTGCGACTAGCGGGAGATCGGTTGAGCAGTTCTTC.

The chain uses TRBV18 and TRBJ2-2, with 14 bases aligning to TRBD2. CDR1 is KGHSH, CDR2 LQKENI, per germline. The CDR3 is 18 residues long. Trimming removed 6 bases from V and 0 bases from J; junction bases left unmatched: 6. CDR3 nucleotides: TGTGCCAGCTCGCCGGGACTAGCGGGGGCCTCGAACACCGGGGAGCTGTTTTTT. It yields the protein CASSPGLAGASNTGELFF.

This chain joins TRBV5-1 and TRBJ1-2; D remains unclear. V was cut by 0 bases and J by 6 bases, with 9 bases left in between. Germline values: CDR1 SGHRS, CDR2 YFSETQ. The CDR3 has 13 amino acids. CDR3 bases: TGCGCCAGCAGCTTGGCCTCCGGGGATGGCTACACCTTC. It is translated as CASSLASGDGYTF.

This chain links TRBV19 with TRBJ2-7; TRBD1 aligns across 9 bases. Trimming cost V 5 bases and J 3 bases; bases outside gene matches: 5. CDR1 is LNHDA, CDR2 SQIVND, per germline (reference sequence). The CDR3 is made up of 14 amino acids. CDR3 sequence: CASSADRGGYEQYF. The CDR3 nucleotides are TGTGCCAGTAGTGCGGACAGGGGAGGCTACGAGCAGTACTTC.

The chain links TRBV6-5 to TRBJ1-3; 8 positions agree with TRBD1. The CDR3 totals 16 residues. The V segment lost 2 bases and the J segment 0 bases; nucleotides outside the gene matches: 3. Germline lookup yields CDR1 MNHEY and CDR2 SVGAGI. The CDR3 DNA reads TGTGCCAGCAGTTACGGACAGGGCCACTCTGGAAACACCATATATTTT. Amino acids: CASSYGQGHSGNTIYF.

The J gene is TRBJ1-1, the V gene TRBV12-3 or TRBV12-4, with unresolved D. Trimming took 1 base from V and 11 from J, leaving 8 bases between them. This CDR3 comprises 11 residues. The DNA of the CDR3 is TGTGCCAGCAGTTTAGGGCAGCGGGCTTTCTTT. It codes for CASSLGQRAFF.

The chain links TRBV5-4 to TRBJ2-5; 9 positions match TRBD2. The V and J ends lost 0 bases and 2 bases, in that order; junction bases with no gene match: 11. CDR1 is SGHNT, CDR2 YYREEE, per germline (reference sequence). This CDR3 is built from 18 residues. CDR3 nucleotide sequence: TGTGCCAGCAGCTTGGCCCGGGTGAGCGGGGGGTATCAAGAGACCCAGTACTTC. It encodes CASSLARVSGGYQETQYF.

The V and J genes are TRBV19 and TRBJ2-3, with 7 bases lining up with TRBD2. CDR3 length: 18 amino acids. V gave up 1 base and J gave up 6 bases; unmatched junction bases: 16. Germline values: CDR1 LNHDA, CDR2 SQIVND (reference sequence). CDR3 residues: CASSIGSAGASLRDTQYF. Written as DNA, the CDR3 is TGTGCCAGTAGTATAGGATCGGCGGGAGCGAGTCTAAGGGATACGCAGTATTTT.

The count of this clone is one. V gene TRBV5-4 combines with J gene TRBJ1-1; a possible D gene is TRBD1 (6 bases). CDR1 and CDR2 from the germline V gene are SGHNT and YYREEE (reference sequence). The CDR3 has 16 residues. Trimming pared 4 bases from V and 3 bases from J, leaving 19 bases between. The CDR3 DNA reads as TGTGCCAGCAGCCCGGGGGGTAGACAGGCTTACACTGAAGCTTTCTTT. Amino acids: CASSPGGRQAYTEAFF. Variable domain in full (rest from reference TRBV5-4 and TRBJ1-1): ETGVTQSPTHLIKTRGQQVTLRCSSQSGHNTVSWYQQALGQGPQFIFQYYREEENGRGNFPPRFSGLQFPNYSSELNVNALELDDSALYLCASSPGGRQAYTEAFFGQGTRLTVV.

V usage is TRBV4-3 and J usage is TRBJ1-1; no definite D call. The CDR3 spans 15 residues. Per germline, CDR1 LGHNA and CDR2 YSLEER. V lost 0 bases and J lost 1, with 9 bases in between. CDR3 protein: CASSQDLYKNTEAFF. The DNA for the CDR3 is TGCGCCAGCAGCCAAGATCTATATAAGAACACTGAAGCTTTCTTT.